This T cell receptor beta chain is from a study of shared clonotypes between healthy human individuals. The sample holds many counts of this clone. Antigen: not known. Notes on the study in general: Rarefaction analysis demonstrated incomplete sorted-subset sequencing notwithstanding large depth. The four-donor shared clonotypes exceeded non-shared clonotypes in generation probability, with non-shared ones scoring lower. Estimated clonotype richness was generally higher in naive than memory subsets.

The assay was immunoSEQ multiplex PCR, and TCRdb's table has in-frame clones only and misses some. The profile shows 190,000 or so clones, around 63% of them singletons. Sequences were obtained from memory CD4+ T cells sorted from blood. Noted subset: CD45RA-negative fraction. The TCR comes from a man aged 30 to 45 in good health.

CDR3 bases: TGCGCCAGCAGCTCACTTCAAATCGGAACTGAAGCTTTCTTT. Amino acids: CASSSLQIGTEAFF. The chain is built from TRBV5-1 and TRBJ1-1; D is unclear. Between the trimmed V and J ends, which lost 3 bases and 5 bases, there was a span of 14 bases. Germline V gives CDR1 SGHRS, CDR2 YFSETQ. The length of the CDR3 is 14 residues. Variable domain in full (rest from reference TRBV5-1 and TRBJ1-1): KAGVTQTPRYLIKTRGQQVTLSCSPISGHRSVSWYQQTPGQGLQFLFEYFSETQRNKGNFPGRFSGRQFSNSRSEMNVSTLELGDSALYLCASSSLQIGTEAFFGQGTRLTVV.